This is a list of T cell receptor beta chains from one sample in a study of blood T cell repertoires in COVID-19. This table comes from immunoSEQ multiplex PCR, and its TCRdb copy is limited to in-frame clones, with some not included. The profile shows 150,000 to 200,000 clones, 70% to 90% of them singletons. The sequenced sample was peripheral blood. The receptors were sampled from a man older than 75 with COVID-19, enrolled during active disease. The CDR3 runs from the conserved cysteine through the conserved F or W. A D gene is named only where the DNA matches it firmly. Rows may omit the clone size; those that give it use once, few, many or a size class.

J gene | clone size | D gene | V gene | CDR3 protein | CDR3 DNA
TRBJ1-2 | few | TRBD1 | TRBV15 | CATSSVDRVGGYTF | TGTGCCACCAGCAGCGTCGACAGGGTTGGAGGCTACACCTTC
TRBJ2-5 | - | - | TRBV2 | CASSTTYSETQYF | TGTGCCAGCAGTACTACCTATAGCGAGACCCAGTACTTC
TRBJ2-7 | once | TRBD1 | TRBV6-5 | CASRDTGGYEQYF | TGTGCCAGCAGAGATACAGGGGGCTACGAGCAGTACTTC
TRBJ1-1 | few | - | TRBV19 | CASSRDTLNTEAFF | TGTGCCAGTAGTAGGGACACCTTGAACACTGAAGCTTTCTTT
TRBJ1-2 | - | - | TRBV3-1/TRBV3-2 | CASSQGAGGGYTF | TGTGCCAGCAGCCAAGGTGCCGGGGGAGGCTACACCTTC
TRBJ2-3 | - | - | TRBV6-2/TRBV6-3 | CASSQGGWTDTQYF | TGTGCCAGCAGTCAGGGGGGTTGGACAGATACGCAGTATTTT
TRBJ1-2 | few | - | TRBV5-1 | CASSIDRNNYGYTF | TGCGCCAGCAGCATTGACAGGAATAACTATGGCTACACCTTC
TRBJ2-7 | - | - | TRBV4-1 | CASSQGGAPSYEQYF | TGCGCCAGCAGCCAAGGCGGGGCCCCTTCCTACGAGCAGTACTTC
TRBJ2-3 | - | - | TRBV5-1 | CASSLGRWGEGTDTQYF | TGCGCCAGCAGCTTGGGGAGGTGGGGTGAAGGGACAGATACGCAGTATTTT
TRBJ2-2 | - | - | TRBV7-2 | CASSAQGFAGELFF | TGTGCCAGCAGCGCTCAGGGTTTTGCCGGGGAGCTGTTTTTT
TRBJ2-3 | - | TRBD2 | TRBV7-3 | CASSSGSTSTNTQYF | TGTGCCAGCAGCTCCGGATCGACTAGCACGAATACGCAGTATTTT
TRBJ2-2 | - | - | TRBV28 | CASSLPGRPNTGELFF | TGTGCCAGCAGTTTGCCGGGGAGACCCAACACCGGGGAGCTGTTTTTT
TRBJ1-4 | - | TRBD1 | TRBV6-5 | CASRQGDAGNEKLFF | TGTGCCAGCCGACAGGGGGACGCGGGTAATGAAAAACTGTTTTTT
TRBJ2-1 | few | TRBD2 | TRBV6-5 | CASSVQAGMGEQFF | TGTGCCAGCAGCGTCCAAGCGGGGATGGGTGAGCAGTTCTTC
TRBJ2-3 | medium-sized | TRBD2 | TRBV7-9 | CASSPPAMAGGNTDTQYF | TGTGCCAGCAGCCCCCCAGCCATGGCGGGGGGGAACACAGATACGCAGTATTTT
TRBJ1-1 | - | TRBD1 | TRBV19 | CASSFTGGTEAFF | TGTGCCAGTAGTTTCACAGGGGGCACTGAAGCTTTCTTT
TRBJ1-1 | - | TRBD1 | TRBV28 | CASTNRGDTEAFF | TGTGCCAGTACCAACAGGGGGGACACTGAAGCTTTCTTT
TRBJ2-5 | - | TRBD1 | TRBV5-1 | CASSKTGGRETQYF | TGCGCCAGCTCAAAGACAGGGGGAAGAGAGACCCAGTACTTC
TRBJ2-5 | - | TRBD2 | TRBV14 | CASTQSGGETQYF | TGTGCCAGCACTCAAAGCGGGGGAGAGACCCAGTACTTC
TRBJ1-4 | once | TRBD1 | TRBV5-1 | CASKETGGNEKLFF | TGCGCCAGCAAGGAGACAGGGGGGAATGAAAAACTGTTTTTT
TRBJ2-1 | once | TRBD1 | TRBV4-1 | CASSPTGSSYNEQFF | TGCGCCAGCAGCCCGACAGGGAGCTCCTACAATGAGCAGTTCTTC
TRBJ1-2 | - | TRBD1 | TRBV7-2 | CASSWTGGDYGYTF | TGTGCCAGCAGCTGGACAGGGGGGGACTATGGCTACACCTTC
TRBJ2-3 | - | - | TRBV2 | CASGGTRADTQYF | TGTGCCAGCGGAGGGACTCGGGCAGATACGCAGTATTTT
TRBJ2-3 | - | TRBD2 | TRBV5-5 | CASSGLAGALKDTQYF | TGTGCCAGCAGCGGGTTAGCGGGGGCCCTCAAGGATACGCAGTATTTT
TRBJ2-3 | once | - | TRBV5-8 | CASSLAFVLSSTDTQYF | TGTGCCAGCAGCTTGGCTTTTGTTCTCTCTAGCACAGATACGCAGTATTTT
TRBJ2-7 | - | - | TRBV3-1/TRBV3-2 | CASSPGSYEQYF | TGTGCCAGCAGCCCGGGGTCCTACGAGCAGTACTTC
TRBJ1-5 | - | - | TRBV5-4 | CASSLGGSQDQPQHF | TGTGCCAGCAGCTTGGGTGGGTCCCAGGATCAGCCCCAGCATTTT
TRBJ1-6 | - | - | TRBV5-4 | CASSLGRGNSPLHF | TGTGCCAGCAGCTTGGGCAGGGGCAATTCACCCCTCCACTTT
TRBJ2-3 | - | TRBD1 | TRBV5-1 | CASSLSGTGLDTQYF | TGCGCCAGCAGCTTGTCCGGGACAGGGTTGGATACGCAGTATTTT
TRBJ1-2 | - | - | TRBV2 | CASSTTVNYGYTF | TGTGCCAGCAGCACCACAGTAAACTATGGCTACACCTTC
TRBJ2-7 | once | - | TRBV3-1/TRBV3-2 | CASSQGLSGYEQYF | TGTGCCAGCAGCCAAGGGCTCAGCGGCTACGAGCAGTACTTC
TRBJ1-1 | - | TRBD1 | TRBV5-5 | CASSLDPGTANTEAFF | TGTGCCAGCAGCTTAGACCCCGGGACAGCGAACACTGAAGCTTTCTTT
TRBJ1-1 | - | TRBD1 | TRBV6-1 | CASSEEGQGASTEAFF | TGTGCCAGCAGTGAAGAAGGACAGGGGGCTAGCACTGAAGCTTTCTTT
TRBJ2-3 | - | - | TRBV3-1/TRBV3-2 | CASSQDQRRTDTQYF | TGTGCCAGCAGCCAAGATCAGCGGCGCACAGATACGCAGTATTTT
TRBJ2-7 | - | - | TRBV27 | CASSLSANSYEQYF | TGTGCCAGCAGTTTAAGTGCTAATTCCTACGAGCAGTACTTC
TRBJ1-1 | - | - | TRBV11-2 | CASSLTGYGTEAFF | TGTGCCAGCAGCCTCACGGGTTATGGGACAGAAGCTTTCTTT
TRBJ1-4 | - | - | TRBV4-2 | CASSQVRPEGEKLFF | TGTGCCAGCAGCCAAGTTCGCCCCGAGGGCGAAAAACTGTTTTTT
TRBJ2-6 | - | - | TRBV4-3 | CASSPEGSGANVLTF | TGCGCCAGCAGCCCGGAGGGGTCTGGGGCCAACGTCCTGACTTTC
TRBJ2-2 | - | TRBD1 | TRBV6-5 | CASSWDSGELFF | TGTGCCAGCAGTTGGGACAGCGGGGAGCTGTTTTTT
TRBJ1-1 | - | - | TRBV15 | CATSRDISRGTEAFF | TGTGCCACCAGCAGAGATATCTCCCGAGGGACTGAAGCTTTCTTT
TRBJ1-2 | few | TRBD1 | TRBV19 | CASSTGTANYGYTF | TGTGCCAGTAGTACAGGGACAGCCAACTATGGCTACACCTTC
TRBJ2-7 | - | - | TRBV2 | CASSEHGGMAYEQYF | TGTGCCAGCAGTGAACACGGAGGCATGGCCTACGAGCAGTACTTC
TRBJ1-2 | - | TRBD1 | TRBV9 | CASSVDRGRGYTF | TGTGCCAGCAGCGTTGACAGGGGCCGGGGCTACACCTTC
TRBJ2-2 | - | TRBD2 | TRBV10-3 | CAISRGDANTGELFF | TGTGCCATCAGTCGGGGGGACGCGAACACCGGGGAGCTGTTTTTT